The rows below give T cell receptor beta chains drawn from one sample of a study of high-grade serous ovarian cancer treatment subgroups. Clones were read by immunoSEQ multiplex PCR, and TCRdb kept only the in-frame ones, dropping some. The table shows about 16,000 clones, with approximately 71% occurring only once. Sequenced: tumor tissue. These receptors originate from a human donor with high-grade serous ovarian cancer. CDR3s include the opening cysteine and the closing phenylalanine or tryptophan. The order of the fields is D gene, clone size, J gene, V gene, CDR3 protein, CDR3 DNA. D genes are given only for firm matches. Some rows have no size entry. The others give once, few or many, or a class for an expanded clone.

d_gene: -
abundance: -
j_gene: TRBJ2-2
v_gene: TRBV5-4
CDR3aa: CASSSLGTGELFF
CDR3nt: TGTGCCAGCAGCTCATTGGGCACCGGGGAGCTGTTTTTT

d_gene: TRBD2
abundance: -
j_gene: TRBJ2-1
v_gene: TRBV29-1
CDR3aa: CSVEGFIAGASSYNEQFF
CDR3nt: TGCAGCGTTGAAGGCTTCATAGCGGGGGCCAGCTCCTACAATGAGCAGTTCTTC

d_gene: TRBD2
abundance: -
j_gene: TRBJ2-5
v_gene: TRBV7-8
CDR3aa: CASSLEYGGAWETQYF
CDR3nt: TGTGCCAGCAGCTTAGAGTACGGGGGGGCCTGGGAGACCCAGTACTTC

d_gene: -
abundance: few
j_gene: TRBJ2-2
v_gene: TRBV9
CDR3aa: CASRAGHRNTGELFF
CDR3nt: TGTGCCAGCAGGGCGGGACACAGGAACACCGGGGAGCTGTTTTTT

d_gene: -
abundance: once
j_gene: TRBJ2-2
v_gene: TRBV7-6
CDR3aa: CASSLYRDTGELFF
CDR3nt: TGTGCCAGCAGCCTATACAGGGACACCGGGGAGCTGTTTTTT

d_gene: -
abundance: -
j_gene: TRBJ1-2
v_gene: TRBV7-2
CDR3aa: CASSLGSAARTYGYTF
CDR3nt: TGTGCCAGCAGCTTAGGATCGGCGGCCCGGACCTATGGCTACACCTTC

d_gene: -
abundance: -
j_gene: TRBJ2-3
v_gene: TRBV9
CDR3aa: CASSVMGATYDTQYF
CDR3nt: TGTGCCAGCAGCGTCATGGGGGCGACCTATGATACGCAGTATTTT

d_gene: -
abundance: few
j_gene: TRBJ2-7
v_gene: TRBV21-1
CDR3aa: CASSTSRQPDSYEQYF
CDR3nt: TGTGCCAGCAGCACCTCCCGACAGCCGGACTCCTACGAGCAGTACTTC

d_gene: -
abundance: -
j_gene: TRBJ1-2
v_gene: TRBV15
CDR3aa: CATSRDVPVNYGYTF
CDR3nt: TGTGCCACCAGCAGAGATGTCCCAGTGAACTATGGCTACACCTTC

d_gene: -
abundance: -
j_gene: TRBJ2-3
v_gene: TRBV7-2
CDR3aa: CASSLFAPSVTGRQYF
CDR3nt: TGTGCCAGCAGCTTGTTCGCCCCTAGCGTTACGGGGAGGCAGTATTTT

d_gene: TRBD1
abundance: -
j_gene: TRBJ1-5
v_gene: TRBV6-5
CDR3aa: CASSYGGQGQPQHF
CDR3nt: TGTGCCAGCAGTTACGGCGGACAGGGTCAGCCCCAGCATTTT

d_gene: -
abundance: few
j_gene: TRBJ1-6
v_gene: TRBV7-9
CDR3aa: CASSSRGVDGSPLHF
CDR3nt: TGTGCCAGCAGCTCGCGGGGGGTGGACGGGTCACCCCTCCACTTT

d_gene: -
abundance: -
j_gene: TRBJ2-2
v_gene: TRBV19
CDR3aa: CASSITGHLNTGELFF
CDR3nt: TGTGCCAGTAGTATAACGGGACATTTGAACACCGGGGAGCTGTTTTTT

d_gene: -
abundance: -
j_gene: TRBJ2-7
v_gene: TRBV27
CDR3aa: CASSLRFPPYEQYF
CDR3nt: TGTGCCAGCAGTTTAAGGTTCCCCCCCTACGAGCAGTACTTC

d_gene: -
abundance: -
j_gene: TRBJ1-5
v_gene: TRBV2
CDR3aa: CASSVLGLSNQPQHF
CDR3nt: TGTGCCAGCAGTGTATTGGGTTTGAGCAATCAGCCCCAGCATTTT

d_gene: -
abundance: -
j_gene: TRBJ2-7
v_gene: TRBV30
CDR3aa: CAWSRGSFEQYF
CDR3nt: TGTGCCTGGAGTCGTGGATCTTTCGAGCAGTACTTC

d_gene: -
abundance: medium-sized
j_gene: TRBJ1-1
v_gene: TRBV7-9
CDR3aa: CASSFGNTEAFF
CDR3nt: TGTGCCAGCAGCTTCGGGAACACTGAAGCTTTCTTT

d_gene: -
abundance: -
j_gene: TRBJ2-5
v_gene: TRBV5-7
CDR3aa: CASSLDLGAQETQYF
CDR3nt: TGTGCCAGCAGCTTGGATCTCGGGGCTCAAGAGACCCAGTACTTC

d_gene: TRBD1
abundance: -
j_gene: TRBJ2-7
v_gene: TRBV18
CDR3aa: CASSPATGGREQYF
CDR3nt: TGTGCCAGCTCACCAGCGACAGGGGGCAGGGAGCAGTACTTC

d_gene: TRBD1
abundance: -
j_gene: TRBJ2-7
v_gene: TRBV2
CDR3aa: CASKSMDRSYEQYF
CDR3nt: TGTGCCAGCAAGTCAATGGACAGGTCCTACGAGCAGTACTTC

d_gene: -
abundance: -
j_gene: TRBJ1-2
v_gene: TRBV29-1
CDR3aa: CSVDRSSYGYTF
CDR3nt: TGCAGCGTCGACAGGTCGTCCTATGGATACACCTTC

d_gene: TRBD2
abundance: -
j_gene: TRBJ2-7
v_gene: TRBV5-1
CDR3aa: CASSLSSGGVREQYF
CDR3nt: TGCGCCAGCAGCTTGTCCAGCGGGGGAGTTCGGGAGCAGTACTTC

d_gene: -
abundance: -
j_gene: TRBJ1-1
v_gene: TRBV30
CDR3aa: CAWSISGLGNTEAFF
CDR3nt: TGTGCCTGGAGTATATCGGGATTGGGCAACACTGAAGCTTTCTTT

d_gene: TRBD1
abundance: -
j_gene: TRBJ1-5
v_gene: TRBV30
CDR3aa: CAWRGQGSNQPQHF
CDR3nt: TGTGCCTGGAGAGGACAGGGAAGCAATCAGCCCCAGCATTTT

d_gene: -
abundance: -
j_gene: TRBJ2-7
v_gene: TRBV5-4
CDR3aa: CASSSVDRDHYEQYF
CDR3nt: TGTGCCAGCAGCTCTGTGGACAGAGACCACTACGAGCAGTACTTC

d_gene: TRBD2
abundance: once
j_gene: TRBJ2-1
v_gene: TRBV4-3
CDR3aa: CASSQDGGAGEIYNEQFF
CDR3nt: TGCGCCAGCAGCCAAGATGGGGGTGCGGGGGAAATTTACAATGAGCAGTTCTTC

d_gene: TRBD2
abundance: -
j_gene: TRBJ2-5
v_gene: TRBV5-4
CDR3aa: CASSPFGGAGETQYF
CDR3nt: TGTGCCAGCAGCCCGTTCGGGGGGGCGGGCGAGACCCAGTACTTC

d_gene: -
abundance: -
j_gene: TRBJ1-5
v_gene: TRBV7-6
CDR3aa: CASSLGGASNQPQHF
CDR3nt: TGTGCCAGCAGCTTAGGGGGGGCTAGCAATCAGCCCCAGCATTTT

d_gene: -
abundance: -
j_gene: TRBJ1-1
v_gene: TRBV6-5
CDR3aa: CASSIQGTTEAFF
CDR3nt: TGTGCCAGCTCAATCCAGGGTACAACTGAAGCTTTCTTT

d_gene: -
abundance: -
j_gene: TRBJ1-1
v_gene: TRBV7-2
CDR3aa: CASSLQGGITEAFF
CDR3nt: TGTGCCAGCAGCTTACAGGGAGGGATCACTGAAGCTTTCTTT

d_gene: -
abundance: -
j_gene: TRBJ1-2
v_gene: TRBV6-5
CDR3aa: CASSFFGQGANGYTF
CDR3nt: -

d_gene: TRBD2
abundance: -
j_gene: TRBJ2-3
v_gene: TRBV6-4
CDR3aa: CASEETSGGGSDTQYF
CDR3nt: TGTGCCAGCGAGGAGACTAGCGGGGGGGGGTCAGATACGCAGTATTTT

d_gene: TRBD1
abundance: few
j_gene: TRBJ1-6
v_gene: TRBV19
CDR3aa: CASSSQGGQGNSPLHF
CDR3nt: TGTGCCAGCTCTTCTCAAGGGGGACAGGGGAATTCACCCCTCCACTTT

d_gene: -
abundance: few
j_gene: TRBJ2-2
v_gene: TRBV5-1
CDR3aa: CASRLNRDTNTGELFF
CDR3nt: TGCGCCAGCAGATTAAACAGGGACACGAACACCGGGGAGCTGTTTTTT

d_gene: TRBD1
abundance: -
j_gene: TRBJ2-3
v_gene: TRBV14
CDR3aa: CASSQAKGTGLTDTQYF
CDR3nt: TGTGCCAGCAGCCAAGCTAAGGGGACAGGGCTCACAGATACGCAGTATTTT